Below, 21 T cell receptor beta chains from the same sample are listed, as sequenced in a study of PD-L1 blockade in urothelial cancer (dated by TCRdb to 2017 to 2019). This sample's time point label indicates: peripheral blood 6 weeks after treatment start. Receptor amplification or capture employed the immunoSEQ multiplex PCR assay. Here the immuneACCESS table is served through TCRdb, limited to in-frame sequences with V and J called. Missing clones are a known gap in these copies; in checked studies unresolved V genes cover under half, and the rest lacks a known reason. Counted in this sample were 23,000 or so clones; more than 70% of them appeared once. The ten largest clones take up roughly 1.6% of the sample. This material consisted of PBMCs, taken around atezolizumab (anti-PD-L1) treatment. The origin of the receptors is a man aged 65-85 years with urothelial cancer.

The CDR3, as DNA: TGTGCCATCAGTGCCGGACTTGCCCATAATCAGCCCCAGCATTTT. This codes for CAISAGLAHNQPQHF. The chain carries TRBV10-3 and TRBJ1-5; no reliable D call. Germline assignment: CDR1 ENHRY and CDR2 SYGVKD. The ends were cut back, 4 bases at V and 4 bases at J, with 14 bases in the middle. The CDR3 runs 15 residues.

This chain joins TRBV15 and TRBJ2-2; 7 bases align to TRBD2. The CDR3 is made up of 15 amino acids. The trim removed 1 base at V and 7 bases at J, leaving 6 bases unmatched. In germline, CDR1 is LNHNV, CDR2 YYDKDF (reference sequence). The DNA for the CDR3 is TGTGCCACCAGCAGAGCTGGGACTACAGGCGGGGAGCTGTTTTTT. Encoded protein: CATSRAGTTGGELFF.

J is TRBJ2-7 and V is TRBV5-4; TRBD1 matches at 9 bases. Germline V gene lookup returns CDR1 SGHNT and CDR2 YYREEE (reference sequence). The V gene end was trimmed by 4 bases and the J gene end by 6 bases; junction bases not matched to a gene: 2. The CDR3 spans 12 residues. The CDR3 DNA reads TGTGCCAGCAGCAGACAGGGGGTCGAGCAGTACTTC. This sequence encodes CASSRQGVEQYF.

The rearrangement joins TRBV2 to TRBJ2-3; weak D call: TRBD1 (6 bases). V dropped 6 bases and J dropped 1 base, with 8 bases sitting between them. CDR3 length equals 13 residues. Germline V gives CDR1 SNHLY, CDR2 FYNNEI. CDR3 DNA sequence: TGTGCCAGCAGACAGGGTGGCACAGATACGCAGTATTTT. Protein: CASRQGGTDTQYF.

This chain links TRBV13 with TRBJ2-3, with 8 bases matching TRBD1. Germline V gives CDR1 PRHDT, CDR2 FYEKMQ (reference sequence). Germline trimming cut 3 bases from V and 5 bases from J; bases unmatched to any gene: 4. The CDR3 is made up of 14 amino acids. The DNA of the CDR3 is TGTGCCAGCAGCTTCTCAGGGGGCGTAGATACGCAGTATTTT. This encodes CASSFSGGVDTQYF.

The genes are TRBV5-1 and TRBJ2-7; D is ambiguous. V was pared by 4 bases and J by 4 bases, with 18 bases between. Germline V lookup: CDR1 SGHRS, CDR2 YFSETQ. This CDR3 comprises 15 residues. The CDR3 DNA sequence: TGCGCCAGCAGCCCAGGTCTGGGCAGAATGTACGAGCAGTACTTC. Protein sequence: CASSPGLGRMYEQYF.

This clone was counted between two and nine times. The gene calls are TRBV6-8 and TRBJ2-1; 10 positions match TRBD1. This CDR3 is 13 amino acids long. Per germline, CDR1 MNHGY and CDR2 SAAAGT. The V segment lost 10 bases and the J segment 10 bases; nucleotides outside the gene matches: 10. The CDR3 bases are TGTGCCAACCTGGACAGGGGGATAGGCGAGCAGTTCTTC. Amino acids: CANLDRGIGEQFF.

This chain links TRBV18 with TRBJ2-1; TRBD2 matches 9 bases. V shed 4 bases, J shed 6 bases, and the junction held 10 bases outside the gene matches. Germline loops: CDR1 KGHSH, CDR2 LQKENI. This CDR3 comprises 16 residues. The CDR3 protein is CASSLSIAGASNEQFF. Written as DNA, the CDR3 is TGTGCCAGCTCACTATCAATAGCGGGAGCTAGCAATGAGCAGTTCTTC.

This clone was recorded only once. V and J are TRBV2 and TRBJ2-5; 10 bases are shared with TRBD1. The CDR3 is 17 residues long. Germline-derived CDR1 and CDR2 are SNHLY and FYNNEI. V dropped 7 bases and J dropped 6; count of bases not matched to a gene: 17. This CDR3 reads CASNDGTGALGQKTQYF. CDR3 nucleotides: TGTGCCAGCAATGACGGGACAGGGGCTTTGGGTCAGAAGACCCAGTACTTC.

The chain is built from TRBV29-1 and TRBJ2-2, with 10 nucleotides matching TRBD2. Germline V gene data show CDR1 as SQVTM and CDR2 as ANQGSEA. The CDR3 runs 17 residues. V shed 3 bases and J 5 bases; nucleotides not matched to a gene: 12. The CDR3 protein is CSVDPSGSGGRTGELFF. For the CDR3, the DNA is TGCAGCGTTGACCCTAGCGGGAGCGGCGGTAGGACCGGGGAGCTGTTTTTT.

V gene TRBV6-6 combines with J gene TRBJ2-5; D is unclear. The CDR3 totals 14 residues. V dropped 2 bases and J dropped 5 bases, with 12 bases sitting between them. Germline V lookup: CDR1 MNHNY, CDR2 SVGAGI (reference sequence). The chain's CDR3 is CASSYGDVRETQYF. CDR3 DNA sequence: TGTGCCAGCAGTTACGGTGATGTGAGGGAGACCCAGTACTTC.

The chain is built from TRBV19 and TRBJ2-1; a possible D gene is TRBD2 (6 bases). With 5 bases removed from V and 5 bases from J, the gap between germline ends came to 16 bases. The CDR3 is 15 residues long. CDR1 is LNHDA and CDR2 is SQIVND in the germline V gene (reference sequence). The CDR3 DNA follows: TGTGCCAGTAGTTTGGAGGGGCGCAGGAACAATGAGCAGTTCTTC. Its protein is CASSLEGRRNNEQFF.

The rearrangement joins TRBV7-3 to TRBJ2-1; D is perhaps TRBD1 (5 bases). V dropped 5 bases and J dropped 4 bases, with 15 bases sitting between them. CDR1 SGHTA and CDR2 FQGTGA come from the germline V gene. The CDR3 covers 15 residues. Here the CDR3 reads CASSPYGAPYNEQFF. CDR3 bases: TGTGCCAGCAGCCCATATGGGGCTCCATACAATGAGCAGTTCTTC.

The chain couples TRBV11-2 to TRBJ2-1, with 10 bases aligning to TRBD2. The CDR3 is made up of 16 amino acids. CDR1 is SGHAT, CDR2 FQNNGV, per germline. V shed 7 bases and J 5 bases; nucleotides not matched to a gene: 11. The CDR3 nucleotides are TGTGCCAGCACGTTTACTGGTCTAGCGGGAGACAATGAGCAGTTCTTC. Translated: CASTFTGLAGDNEQFF.

The chain recombines TRBV5-1 with TRBJ1-1; D is possibly TRBD1 (5 bases). V was trimmed by 2 bases and J by 5 bases, leaving 13 bases between them. The CDR3 extends over 14 amino acids. Germline V gene data show CDR1 as SGHRS and CDR2 as YFSETQ. The DNA of the CDR3 is TGCGCCAGCAGCTTCGGGATGGGGGGGACTGAAGCTTTCTTT. Its translation is CASSFGMGGTEAFF.

The J gene is TRBJ1-2, the V gene TRBV27; no clear D. Germline V gene data show CDR1 as MNHEY and CDR2 as SMNVEV (reference sequence). Trimming took off 4 bases at V and 1 base at J, with 4 bases between the two ends. The CDR3 is 12 amino acids. DNA of the CDR3: TGTGCCAGCAGTTCGAGTAACTATGGCTACACCTTC. It specifies CASSSSNYGYTF.

The genes are TRBV27 and TRBJ2-1; TRBD1 matches at 11 bases. The CDR3 totals 14 residues. CDR1 and CDR2 (germline): MNHEY, SMNVEV (reference sequence). V lost 5 bases and J lost 6; bases outside the gene matches: 3. The CDR3 protein is CASSRGTGGNEQFF. The CDR3 coding sequence is TGTGCCAGCAGTAGGGGGACAGGGGGCAATGAGCAGTTCTTC.

The J gene is TRBJ1-2, the V gene TRBV7-9; TRBD1 aligns across 7 bases. The trim removed 5 bases at V and 4 bases at J, leaving 7 bases unmatched. Germline CDR1 SEHNR, CDR2 FQNEAQ (reference sequence). This CDR3 spans 14 amino acids. The CDR3 sequence: CASSVTGSVYGYTF. In DNA, the CDR3 is TGTGCCAGCAGCGTGACAGGGTCTGTCTATGGCTACACCTTC.

This chain joins TRBV4-2 and TRBJ2-3, with D hard to call. Trimming took off 4 bases at V and 5 bases at J, with 13 bases between the two ends. Germline CDR1 is LGHNA and CDR2 is YNFKEQ. The CDR3 covers 14 residues. This chain's CDR3 is CASSPHSSVDTQYF. CDR3 in DNA: TGTGCCAGCAGCCCCCATAGCAGTGTAGATACGCAGTATTTT.

The chain carries TRBV7-9 and TRBJ2-5; possibly TRBD1 for D (5 bases). The germline CDR1 and CDR2 sequences are SEHNR and FQNEAQ (reference sequence). Trimming pared 5 bases from V and 2 bases from J, leaving 15 bases between. This CDR3 comprises 15 residues. CDR3 amino acids: CASSATKGRQETQYF. CDR3 DNA: TGTGCCAGCAGCGCGACGAAGGGGCGGCAAGAGACCCAGTACTTC.

This chain joins TRBV30 and TRBJ1-2; D is uncertain. The CDR3 loop spans 13 amino acids. The V gene's germline CDR1 is GTSNPN and CDR2 SVGIG (reference sequence). V shed 3 bases and J shed 8 bases, with 16 bases lying between them. CDR3 DNA: TGTGCCTGGAGGGCCAGGCCGAAGGTCGGCTACACCTTC. Residues: CAWRARPKVGYTF.